These 25 T cell receptor beta chains were sequenced from one sample in a study of blood T cells in healthy people across ages (dated by TCRdb to between 2015 and 2017). Library preparation used 5' RACE. Sequencing relied on an Illumina HiSeq 2500. A second PCR of roughly 7 to 11 cycles was performed with a sample-barcoded 5' primer and a J-beta primer mix. TCRdb took the public reads, trimmed them with fastp at Q25, ran MiXCR for clone calling and kept in-frame beta chains. Every entry covers one CDR3 protein and lists the most common genes and DNA from its rows. This sample gives about a million distinct CDR3 sequences in total; less than 45% of them show up just once. The top ten clones comprise approximately 14% of the sample. Sequenced sample: blood. Receptors were obtained from a man in his late teens or twenties in good health.

The rearrangement uses TRBV7-9 and TRBJ1-2, with no clear D. V lost 1 base and J lost 6, with 12 bases in between. Germline CDR1 is SEHNR and CDR2 is FQNEAQ (reference sequence). The CDR3 runs to 14 residues. The CDR3 sequence is CASSLGGKSNGYTF. In DNA form, the CDR3 reads TGTGCCAGCAGCTTAGGTGGGAAGTCCAATGGCTACACCTTC.

This chain uses TRBV28 with TRBJ2-5, with TRBD1 as a possible D gene (5 bases). With 7 bases removed from V and 2 bases from J, the gap between germline ends came to 14 bases. There are 14 residues in the CDR3. CDR1 and CDR2 from the germline V gene are MDHEN and SYDVKM. CDR3 sequence (DNA): TGTGCCAGCATTAAGCAGGACAATCAAGAGACCCAGTACTTC. Translation: CASIKQDNQETQYF.

The chain has TRBV5-1 and TRBJ2-5; D may be TRBD1 (6 bases). The end of the DNA aligns better with TRBJ2-1, so the J call may be wrong. Per the germline V gene, CDR1 is SGHRS and CDR2 is YFSETQ. CDR3 length: 14 residues. CDR3 residues: CASSLGTDSIEQFF. The CDR3 DNA reads TGCGCCAGCAGCTTGGGGACAGACAGTATAGAGCAGTTCTTC.

The chain recombines TRBV20-1 with TRBJ1-5; 10 nucleotides align to TRBD1. The CDR3 is 16 amino acids. Germline CDR1 DFQATT, CDR2 SNEGSKA (reference sequence). V dropped 3 bases and J dropped 1; count of bases not matched to a gene: 6. The CDR3 spells CSARDRDRGSNQPQHF. The CDR3 bases are TGCAGTGCTAGGGATAGGGACAGGGGAAGCAATCAGCCCCAGCATTTT.

The chain employs TRBV10-3 and TRBJ1-4; TRBD1 might be the D (5 bases). From germline, CDR1 is ENHRY and CDR2 SYGVKD. The CDR3 length is 13 residues. Deletions cut 5 bases from V and 8 bases from J, with 12 bases between. The CDR3 coding sequence is TGTGCCATCAGTTGGGACCTCCAAGAAAAACTGTTTTTT. Protein sequence: CAISWDLQEKLFF.

About this clonotype: The junction differs from germline at one of its ends, possibly a read error. The chain combines TRBV28 with TRBJ2-3, with TRBD1 identical over 7 bases. This CDR3 has 13 amino acids. Germline-derived CDR1 and CDR2 are MDHEN and SYDVKM. The DNA of the CDR3 is TGTGCCAGCAGGGAAACAGGGACAGATACGCAGAATTTT. Amino acids: CASRETGTDTQNF.

The CDR3 reads CASSEVGLNSPLHF. In DNA form, the CDR3 reads TGTGCCAGCAGTGAAGTGGGACTGAATTCACCCCTCCACTTT. The rearrangement uses TRBV6-1 and TRBJ1-6; weak D call: TRBD1 (5 bases). CDR3 length: 14 amino acids. The ends were cut back, 1 base at V and 7 bases at J, with 8 bases in the middle. CDR1 and CDR2 (germline): MNHNS, SASEGT.

The chain carries TRBV6-5 and TRBJ2-6; D not resolved. Between the trimmed V and J ends, which lost 0 bases and 0 bases, there was a span of 6 bases. The CDR3 is 16 amino acids. Germline V lookup: CDR1 MNHEY, CDR2 SVGAGI. The chain's CDR3 is CASSYSAGSGANVLTF. CDR3 nucleotide sequence: TGTGCCAGCAGTTACTCGGCAGGCTCTGGGGCCAACGTCCTGACTTTC.

Details on this clonotype: A far larger clone is just one base off, so this is likely a read error. The J gene is TRBJ2-3, the V gene TRBV5-1; TRBD1 agrees at 9 bases. CDR3 length equals 15 residues. Losses at the gene ends were 4 bases for V and 3 bases for J; bases not matched to a gene: 6. The germline gives CDR1 SGHRS, CDR2 YFSETQ. The CDR3 sequence: CASSRVGQGTDTQYF. CDR3 in DNA: TGCGCCAGCAGCCGGGTGGGACAGGGAACAGATACGCAGTATTTT.

The DNA of the CDR3 is TGCAGTGCTAGAAAACTCAAACCCTATGGCTACACCTTC. This codes for CSARKLKPYGYTF. This chain joins TRBV20-1 and TRBJ1-2; D not certain. V lost 2 bases and J 4 bases, leaving 11 bases between the germline ends. The CDR3 loop spans 13 amino acids. Germline assignment: CDR1 DFQATT and CDR2 SNEGSKA (reference sequence).

The chain combines TRBV20-1 with TRBJ1-2, with TRBD1 matching over 9 bases. Germline V gene sequence: CDR1 DFQATT, CDR2 SNEGSKA (reference sequence). CDR3 length: 13 residues. The CDR3 loop is CTPDRGKNYGYTF. CDR3 in DNA: TGCACCCCGGACAGGGGCAAAAACTATGGCTACACCTTC.

V gene TRBV29-1 combines with J gene TRBJ2-1, with 8 bases fitting TRBD1. This CDR3 has 13 amino acids. Trimming removed 7 bases from V and 7 bases from J; junction bases left unmatched: 9. Germline V gives CDR1 SQVTM, CDR2 ANQGSEA. The CDR3: CSARTGYGNEQFF. For the CDR3, the DNA is TGCAGCGCCCGGACAGGGTACGGGAATGAGCAGTTCTTC.

The J gene is TRBJ2-5, the V gene TRBV12-3 or TRBV12-4; TRBD2 might be the D (6 bases). V gave up 4 bases and J gave up 4 bases, with 13 bases separating them. This CDR3 contains 14 residues. The CDR3 region is CASSSHGRAETQYF. The CDR3 DNA reads TGTGCCAGCAGTTCCCACGGGAGAGCAGAGACCCAGTACTTC.

A few counts support this clonotype. This chain links TRBV24-1 with TRBJ2-7; the D is unclear. Germline CDR1 KGHDR, CDR2 SFDVKD. The CDR3 runs to 19 residues. Trimming shortened V by 3 bases and J by 1 base, and 24 bases separated the two germline ends. The DNA for the CDR3 is TGTGCCACCAGTGATGAAACACCTCGACACGGTTGGGATTCCTACGAGCAGTACTTC. Translated, it gives CATSDETPRHGWDSYEQYF.

V usage is TRBV29-1 and J usage is TRBJ1-1; possibly TRBD1 for D (5 bases). This CDR3 has 11 residues. V dropped 8 bases and J dropped 4 bases, with 11 bases sitting between them. CDR1 is SQVTM and CDR2 is ANQGSEA in the germline V gene. In DNA form, the CDR3 reads TGCAGCTACAGGTTGGGCACTGAAGCTTTCTTT. Its translation is CSYRLGTEAFF.

About this clonotype: This may come from a read error, since a much larger clone is one base off. The chain uses TRBV7-6 and TRBJ2-2; no clear D gene. This CDR3 comprises 10 residues. CDR1 is SGHVS and CDR2 is FNYEAQ in the germline V gene. The germline V and J ends were trimmed by 9 bases and 5 bases, with 4 bases remaining between them. CDR3 DNA: TGTGCCAGGGGAACCGGGGAGCTGTTTTTT. Translation gives CARGTGELFF.

This clonotype was recorded a few times. V and J are TRBV29-1 and TRBJ1-5; D not certain. The CDR3 is 12 amino acids. V was trimmed by 5 bases and J by 0 bases, leaving 5 bases between them. Germline values: CDR1 SQVTM, CDR2 ANQGSEA. In DNA form, the CDR3 reads TGCAGCGTTCAAAATAGCAATCAGCCCCAGCATTTT. This gives the protein CSVQNSNQPQHF.

V usage is TRBV12-3 or TRBV12-4 and J usage is TRBJ1-5, with D perhaps matching TRBD1 (6 bases). The CDR3 loop spans 15 amino acids. V was clipped by 3 bases and J by 7 bases, with 16 bases between them. The CDR3 is CASSFSTGDRQPQHF. The CDR3 DNA reads TGTGCCAGCAGTTTTTCGACAGGCGACCGCCAGCCCCAGCATTTT.

This chain's CDR3 is CASSFYGDSYEQYF. The CDR3 nucleotides read TGTGCCAGCAGCTTTTACGGGGATTCCTACGAGCAGTACTTC. The V and J genes are TRBV7-2 and TRBJ2-7, with D possibly TRBD2 on 5 matching bases. Trimming took off 3 bases at V and 1 base at J, with 10 bases between the two ends. The CDR3 has 14 residues. Germline CDR1 is SGHTA and CDR2 is FQGNSA.

There are a few counts of this clonotype. The chain is built from TRBV7-2 and TRBJ2-7, with 8 bases fitting TRBD1. V lost 7 bases and J lost 4; bases outside the gene matches: 6. CDR1 SGHTA and CDR2 FQGNSA come from the germline V gene. The CDR3 sequence is 13 residues long. The CDR3 spells CASTDRDLYEQYF. CDR3 bases: TGTGCCAGCACGGACAGGGATCTATACGAGCAGTACTTC.

Only a few counts were recorded for this clonotype. V is TRBV27 and J is TRBJ1-3, with D hard to call. V lost 6 bases, J lost 2 bases, and 14 bases lay in between. The CDR3 has 15 residues. Germline V gives CDR1 MNHEY, CDR2 SMNVEV (reference sequence). The CDR3 nucleotides read TGTGCCAGCAGCCGCACCGGACTTACTGGAAACACCATATATTTT. It codes for CASSRTGLTGNTIYF.

The chain carries TRBV5-6 and TRBJ1-1; tentatively, D is TRBD1 (5 bases). Deletions cut 0 bases from V and 0 bases from J, with 15 bases between. This CDR3 comprises 17 residues. Looked up from germline, CDR1 is SGHDT and CDR2 is YYEEEE. The CDR3 protein is CASSLARAVLMNTEAFF. In DNA, the CDR3 is TGTGCCAGCAGCTTGGCCAGGGCGGTACTCATGAACACTGAAGCTTTCTTT.

This clonotype came up a few times. V and J are TRBV6-7 and TRBJ2-5; D ambiguous. Being an ORF, TRBV6-7 has a function that is uncertain. Trimming stripped 11 bases from V and 4 bases from J, with 5 bases between. The CDR3 spans 9 residues. CDR3 protein: CAWIETQYF. DNA for the CDR3: TGTGCCTGGATAGAGACCCAGTACTTC.

The chain recombines TRBV14 with TRBJ2-5; no clear D gene. CDR1 SGHDN and CDR2 FVKESK come from the germline V gene. Trimming took off 2 bases at V and 0 bases at J, with 13 bases between the two ends. This CDR3 has 16 amino acids. The CDR3: CASSQSPTEYQETQYF. The DNA for the CDR3 is TGTGCCAGCAGCCAATCTCCGACGGAGTACCAAGAGACCCAGTACTTC.

To note about this clonotype: Mismatch with germline at one junction end may stem from a read error. This rearrangement joins TRBV12-3 or TRBV12-4 to TRBJ1-1; D is perhaps TRBD1 (5 bases). This CDR3 region has 12 residues. CDR3 bases: TGTGCCGGCAGTTTAGGGGACACTGAAGCTTTCTTT. Its protein is CAGSLGDTEAFF.